These T cell receptor beta chains were read from a single sample in a study of blood T cell repertoires in COVID-19. Repertoires were generated with immunoSEQ multiplex PCR, while TCRdb's copy carries only in-frame clones and drops some. Counted here are fewer than 350,000 clones, about 85% occurring once; the ten biggest clones make up about 2.5%. Sequencing input: PBMCs or T cells enriched from blood (not recorded which). These TCRs come from a woman between 50 and 59 years old who had recovered from COVID-19. The CDR3 runs from the conserved cysteine through the conserved F or W. The D gene is left open where the match is weak. A row's size may be missing; if present it is once, few, many or a size class.

j_call	clone_size	d_call	v_call	cdr3_nt	cdr3_aa
TRBJ2-5	NA	NA	TRBV5-1	TGCGCCAGCAGCTTGGGGGGCAGCCACCGAGGCGAGACCCAGTACTTC	CASSLGGSHRGETQYF
TRBJ2-7	NA	TRBD1	TRBV7-9	TGTGCCAGCAGCTCCGGGACAGCGAGCTCCTACGAGCAGTACTTC	CASSSGTASSYEQYF
TRBJ2-7	NA	NA	TRBV14	TGTGCCAGCAGGGGTGGCGGCTACGAGCAGTACTTC	CASRGGGYEQYF
TRBJ2-3	NA	NA	TRBV9	TGTGCCAGCAGCGTATTACAGAGCACAGATACGCAGTATTTT	CASSVLQSTDTQYF
TRBJ1-1	once	TRBD1	TRBV5-1	TGCGCCAGCAGCTTGGGAGACAGGGACACTGAAGCTTTCTTT	CASSLGDRDTEAFF
TRBJ1-1	NA	NA	TRBV14	TGTGCCAGCAGCCACTTGGACAGGAACACTGAAGCTTTCTTT	CASSHLDRNTEAFF
TRBJ1-3	NA	NA	TRBV7-2	TGTGCCAGCAGCCCTTACGACAGGAACTCTGGAAACACCATATATTTT	CASSPYDRNSGNTIYF
TRBJ1-1	NA	NA	TRBV19	TGTGCCAGTACCCCATTACAGACAATGAACACTGAAGCTTTCTTT	CASTPLQTMNTEAFF
TRBJ1-1	NA	NA	TRBV4-1	TGCGCCAGCAGCCAGCCGACAGGAGAGAACACTGAAGCTTTCTTT	CASSQPTGENTEAFF
TRBJ1-6	NA	NA	TRBV19	TGTGCCAGTAGTATGAGCAATTCACCCCTCCACTTT	CASSMSNSPLHF
TRBJ1-4	NA	NA	TRBV15	TGTGCCACCAGCAGGAACAGGCAAATTAATGAAAAACTGTTTTTT	CATSRNRQINEKLFF
TRBJ1-6	NA	NA	TRBV27	TGTGCCAGCGGTGGGCAGCCTCTACCGGACTATAATTCACCCCTCCACTTT	CASGGQPLPDYNSPLHF
TRBJ1-4	NA	NA	TRBV7-6	TGTGCCAGCAGCCCAAGGGCACAGGGAGTTAATGAAAAACTGTTTTTT	CASSPRAQGVNEKLFF
TRBJ2-5	NA	TRBD2	TRBV13	TGTGCCAGCAGCTTAGTCGTTAGGCTAGCGGGGGGGCAGAAGACCCAGTACTTC	CASSLVVRLAGGQKTQYF
TRBJ2-5	NA	NA	TRBV7-6	TGTGCCAGCAGCTTAGCGGTGCGAGAGACCCAGTACTTC	CASSLAVRETQYF
TRBJ2-3	NA	TRBD2	TRBV9	TGTGCCAGCAGCGACCGGGTGGGGACTAGCGGGGAAAGCACAGATACGCAGTATTTT	CASSDRVGTSGESTDTQYF
TRBJ2-7	NA	NA	TRBV7-2	TGTGCCAGCAGCGTGGGGAGACCGACAACGAACTACGAGCAGTACTTC	CASSVGRPTTNYEQYF
TRBJ2-1	NA	NA	TRBV4-2	TGTGCCAGCAGCCAGGACGCGGGACTGTACAATGAGCAGTTCTTC	CASSQDAGLYNEQFF
TRBJ1-4	NA	NA	TRBV28	TGTGCCAGCAGCCCCGCCTCGGCGGGTGGGCATGAAAAACTGTTTTTT	CASSPASAGGHEKLFF
TRBJ2-1	NA	TRBD2	TRBV9	TGTGCCAGCAGCGTATCAACTTTATCTCCGGGACTAGCGGGGGGACGCTCCTACAATGAGCAGTTCTTC	CASSVSTLSPGLAGGRSYNEQFF
TRBJ1-4	NA	NA	TRBV19	TGTGCCAGTAGTATCGCCCCGGCAGGGGCCCCAACTAATGAAAAACTGTTTTTT	CASSIAPAGAPTNEKLFF
TRBJ2-4	NA	TRBD2	TRBV30	TGTGCCTCCTGGGGAGGGCGGGGGAACATTCAGTACTTC	CASWGGRGNIQYF
TRBJ2-7	NA	NA	TRBV5-5	TGTGCCAGCCACGCCTTGATGGGACAAACCGAGCAGTACTTC	CASHALMGQTEQYF
TRBJ1-2	NA	NA	TRBV3-1/TRBV3-2	TGTGCCAGCAGCCAAGCCGACAGAGAAATAAACTATGGCTACACCTTC	CASSQADREINYGYTF
TRBJ2-1	few	NA	TRBV4-1	TGCGCCAGCAGCCCATTGAGGGATTTACTATACAATGAGCAGTTCTTC	CASSPLRDLLYNEQFF
TRBJ1-6	NA	NA	TRBV11-2	TGTGCCAGCAGCTTAGCTGGACGGGGTTCACCCCTCCACTTT	CASSLAGRGSPLHF
TRBJ1-1	NA	TRBD1	TRBV19	TGTGCCAGTAGTATAGAAGGGACAGGGGGGAGTGGTAACACTGAAGCTTTCTTT	CASSIEGTGGSGNTEAFF
TRBJ1-5	NA	NA	TRBV7-9	TGTGCCAGCAGCGGCCGCCAGGACAGACACAATCAGCCCCAGCATTTT	CASSGRQDRHNQPQHF
TRBJ2-7	NA	TRBD2	TRBV30	TGTGCCTGGAGCAAACTAGCGTCATACGAGCAGTACTTC	CAWSKLASYEQYF
TRBJ1-1	NA	TRBD1	TRBV15	TGTGCCACCAGCAGTAGGACAGGTAGGACTGAAGCTTTCTTT	CATSSRTGRTEAFF
TRBJ1-4	NA	NA	TRBV28	TGTGCCAGCAAGCCGGGGGGCGCCAATGAAAAACTGTTTTTT	CASKPGGANEKLFF